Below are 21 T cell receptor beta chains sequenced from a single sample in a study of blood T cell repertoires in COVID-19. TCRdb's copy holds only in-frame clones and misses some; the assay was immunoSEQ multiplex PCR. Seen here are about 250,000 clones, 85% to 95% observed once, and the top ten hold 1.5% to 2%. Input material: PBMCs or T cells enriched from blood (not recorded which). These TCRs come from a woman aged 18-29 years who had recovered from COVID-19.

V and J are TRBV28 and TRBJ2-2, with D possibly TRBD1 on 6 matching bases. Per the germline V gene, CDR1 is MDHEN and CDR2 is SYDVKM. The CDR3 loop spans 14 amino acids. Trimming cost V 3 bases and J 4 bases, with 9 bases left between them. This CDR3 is CASSLQTGTGELFF. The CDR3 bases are TGTGCCAGCAGTTTGCAGACAGGCACCGGGGAGCTGTTTTTT.

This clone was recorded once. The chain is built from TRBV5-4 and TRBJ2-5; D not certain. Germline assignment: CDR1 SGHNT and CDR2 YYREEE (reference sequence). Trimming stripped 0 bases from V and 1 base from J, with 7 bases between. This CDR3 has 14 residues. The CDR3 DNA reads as TGTGCCAGCAGCTTGGGCACAGCCCAAGAGACCCAGTACTTC. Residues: CASSLGTAQETQYF. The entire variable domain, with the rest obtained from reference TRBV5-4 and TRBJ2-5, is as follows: ETGVTQSPTHLIKTRGQQVTLRCSSQSGHNTVSWYQQALGQGPQFIFQYYREEENGRGNFPPRFSGLQFPNYSSELNVNALELDDSALYLCASSLGTAQETQYFGPGTRLLVL.

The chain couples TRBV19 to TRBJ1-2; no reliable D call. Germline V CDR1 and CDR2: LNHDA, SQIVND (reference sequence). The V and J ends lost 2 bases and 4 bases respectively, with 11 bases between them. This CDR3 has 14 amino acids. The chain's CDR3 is CASSISGVGYGYTF. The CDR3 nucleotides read TGTGCCAGTAGTATATCGGGAGTGGGCTATGGCTACACCTTC.

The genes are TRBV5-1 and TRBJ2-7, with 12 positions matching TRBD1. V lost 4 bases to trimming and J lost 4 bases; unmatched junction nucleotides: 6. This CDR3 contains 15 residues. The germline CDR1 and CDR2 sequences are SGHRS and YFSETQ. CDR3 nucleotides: TGCGCCAGCAGCCAGGGACAGGGGGCGGCTTACGAGCAGTACTTC. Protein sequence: CASSQGQGAAYEQYF.

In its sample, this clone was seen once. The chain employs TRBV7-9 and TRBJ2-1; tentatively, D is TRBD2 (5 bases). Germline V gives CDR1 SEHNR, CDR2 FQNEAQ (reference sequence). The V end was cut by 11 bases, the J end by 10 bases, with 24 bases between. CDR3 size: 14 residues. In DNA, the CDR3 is TGTGCCTCGAAACCGGAACTACCTGGGAGCGAGCAGTTCTTC. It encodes CASKPELPGSEQFF.

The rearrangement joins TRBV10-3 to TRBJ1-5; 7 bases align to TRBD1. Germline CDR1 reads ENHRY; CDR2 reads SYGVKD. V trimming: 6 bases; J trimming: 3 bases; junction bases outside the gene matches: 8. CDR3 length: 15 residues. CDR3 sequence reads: CAIRRQGGDNQPQHF. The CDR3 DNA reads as TGTGCCATCAGACGACAGGGTGGGGACAATCAGCCCCAGCATTTT.

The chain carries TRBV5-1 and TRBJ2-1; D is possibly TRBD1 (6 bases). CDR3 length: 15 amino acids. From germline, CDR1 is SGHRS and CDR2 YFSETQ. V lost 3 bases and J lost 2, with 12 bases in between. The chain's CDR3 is CASSSWTVTYNEQFF. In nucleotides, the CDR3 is TGCGCCAGCAGCTCTTGGACAGTTACCTACAATGAGCAGTTCTTC.

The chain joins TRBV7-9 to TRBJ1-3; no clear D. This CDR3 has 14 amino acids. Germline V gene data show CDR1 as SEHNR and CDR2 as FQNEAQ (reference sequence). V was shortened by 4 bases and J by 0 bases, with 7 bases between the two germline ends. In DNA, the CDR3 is TGTGCCAGCAGCTCTACCTACTCTGGAAACACCATATATTTT. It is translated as CASSSTYSGNTIYF.

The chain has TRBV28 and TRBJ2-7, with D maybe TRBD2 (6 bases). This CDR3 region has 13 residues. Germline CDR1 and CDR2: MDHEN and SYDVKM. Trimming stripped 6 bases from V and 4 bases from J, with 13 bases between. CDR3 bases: TGTGCCAGCAGGGGGGGAGGCAGGTACGAGCAGTACTTC. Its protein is CASRGGGRYEQYF.

CDR3 sequence: CATSDFEGNYGYTF. The DNA of the CDR3 is TGTGCCACCAGTGATTTCGAGGGAAACTATGGCTACACCTTC. V gene TRBV24-1 combines with J gene TRBJ1-2; D uncertain. The V and J ends lost 1 base and 2 bases respectively, with 7 bases between them. The germline V gene encodes CDR1 KGHDR and CDR2 SFDVKD. CDR3 length: 14 amino acids.

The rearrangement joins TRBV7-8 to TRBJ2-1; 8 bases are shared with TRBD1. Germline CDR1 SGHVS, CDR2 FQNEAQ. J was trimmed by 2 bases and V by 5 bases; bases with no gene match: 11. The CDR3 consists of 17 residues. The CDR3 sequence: CASSAPGQGKPYNEQFF. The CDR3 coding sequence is TGTGCCAGCAGCGCCCCAGGACAGGGTAAACCCTACAATGAGCAGTTCTTC.

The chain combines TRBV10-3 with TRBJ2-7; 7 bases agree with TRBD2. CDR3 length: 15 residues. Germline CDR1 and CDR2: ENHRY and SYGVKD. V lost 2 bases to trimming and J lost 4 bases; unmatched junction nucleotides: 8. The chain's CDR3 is CAISEAAGSLYEQYF. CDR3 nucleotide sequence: TGTGCCATCAGTGAGGCAGCGGGGTCACTGTACGAGCAGTACTTC.

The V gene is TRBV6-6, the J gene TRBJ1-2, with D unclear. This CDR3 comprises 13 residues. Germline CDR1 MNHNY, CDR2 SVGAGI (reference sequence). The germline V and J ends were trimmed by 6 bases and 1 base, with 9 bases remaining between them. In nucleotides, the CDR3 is TGTGCCAGCAGAGAGATCGTTAACTATGGCTACACCTTC. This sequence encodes CASREIVNYGYTF.

In nucleotides, the CDR3 is TGTGCCAGCAGTTTACAGGGGGACACTGAAGCTTTCTTT. It is translated as CASSLQGDTEAFF. The V call is TRBV12-3 or TRBV12-4, the J call TRBJ1-1, with 7 bases matching TRBD1. This CDR3 comprises 13 residues. The V gene end was trimmed by 2 bases and the J gene end by 3 bases; junction bases not matched to a gene: 0.

This CDR3 reads CASSEAVGGLAGKSYEQYF. In DNA form, the CDR3 reads TGTGCCAGCAGTGAAGCGGTTGGGGGACTAGCGGGGAAATCCTACGAGCAGTACTTC. This chain connects TRBV6-1 to TRBJ2-7; TRBD2 matches 13 bases. Germline lookup yields CDR1 MNHNS and CDR2 SASEGT. V shed 0 bases and J 1 base; nucleotides not matched to a gene: 9. This CDR3 comprises 19 residues.

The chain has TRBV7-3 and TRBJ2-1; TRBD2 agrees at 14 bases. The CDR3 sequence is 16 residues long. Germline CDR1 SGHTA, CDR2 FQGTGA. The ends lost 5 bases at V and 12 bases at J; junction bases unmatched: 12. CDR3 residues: CASSPTGTSGRKRQFF. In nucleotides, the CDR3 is TGTGCCAGCAGCCCCACCGGGACTAGCGGGAGAAAGCGGCAGTTCTTC.

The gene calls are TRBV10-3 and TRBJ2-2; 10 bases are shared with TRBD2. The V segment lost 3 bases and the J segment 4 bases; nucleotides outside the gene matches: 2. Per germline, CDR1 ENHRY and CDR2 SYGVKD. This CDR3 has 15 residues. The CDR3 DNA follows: TGTGCCATCAGTGAACTAGCGGGGTCCACCGGGGAGCTGTTTTTT. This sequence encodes CAISELAGSTGELFF.

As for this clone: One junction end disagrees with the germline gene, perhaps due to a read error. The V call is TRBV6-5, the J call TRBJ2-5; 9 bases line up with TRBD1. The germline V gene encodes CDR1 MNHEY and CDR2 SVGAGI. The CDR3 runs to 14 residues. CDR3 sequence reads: CASSRDRAQETQYF. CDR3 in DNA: TGTGCAAGCAGTCGGGACAGGGCCCAAGAGACCCAGTACTTC.

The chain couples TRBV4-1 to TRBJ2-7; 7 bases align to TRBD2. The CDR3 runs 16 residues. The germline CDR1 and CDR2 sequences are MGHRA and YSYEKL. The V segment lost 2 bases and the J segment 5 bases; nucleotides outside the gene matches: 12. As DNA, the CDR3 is TGCGCCAGCAGCCAAAGGGAGGGGCATCCAGAGCACGAGCAGTACTTC. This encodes CASSQREGHPEHEQYF.

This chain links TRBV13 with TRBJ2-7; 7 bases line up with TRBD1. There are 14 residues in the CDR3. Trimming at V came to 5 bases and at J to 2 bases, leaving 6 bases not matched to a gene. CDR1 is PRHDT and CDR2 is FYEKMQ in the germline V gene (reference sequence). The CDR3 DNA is TGTGCCAGCAGCACGGGGACAGATACCTACGAGCAGTACTTC. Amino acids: CASSTGTDTYEQYF. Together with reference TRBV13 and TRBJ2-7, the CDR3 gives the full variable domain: AAGVIQSPRHLIKEKRETATLKCYPIPRHDTVYWYQQGPGQDPQFLISFYEKMQSDKGSIPDRFSAQQFSDYHSELNMSSLELGDSALYFCASSTGTDTYEQYFGPGTRLTVT.

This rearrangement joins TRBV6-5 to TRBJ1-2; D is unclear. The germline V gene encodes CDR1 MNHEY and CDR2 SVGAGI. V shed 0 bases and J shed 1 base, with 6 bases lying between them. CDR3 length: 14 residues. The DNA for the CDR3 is TGTGCCAGCAGTTACTCTACGGTTAACTATGGCTACACCTTC. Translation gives CASSYSTVNYGYTF.